Listed below are T cell receptor beta chains from one sample, sequenced in a study of blood T cell repertoires in COVID-19. Generated by immunoSEQ multiplex PCR, the TCRdb table keeps only in-frame clones and is missing some. The sample has 25,000 to 30,000 clones; around 90% are singletons. The specimen was peripheral blood. These receptors were taken from a man between 70 and 80 years old with acute or convalescent COVID-19. Both conserved end residues are trimmed from each CDR3. Not every row has a clone size; where given, it reads once, few, many or a size class.

v_gene	j_gene	abundance	CDR3aa
TRBV24-1	TRBJ2-3	NA	ATSDLWAKGNADTQY
TRBV2	TRBJ1-2	few	ASSDRGAGGYT
TRBV9	TRBJ2-7	NA	ASSESPIASTYEQY
TRBV28	TRBJ1-1	NA	ASNLGPTGLTEAF
TRBV18	TRBJ1-1	NA	ASSPPSGSDTEAF
TRBV6-5	TRBJ2-7	NA	ASSLSGPTYEQY
TRBV18	TRBJ1-1	NA	ASSPTGGGTEAF
TRBV28	TRBJ2-1	NA	ASSLVADISYNEQF
TRBV6-1	TRBJ2-7	NA	ASSEGTSGDQY
TRBV25-1	TRBJ2-3	NA	ASSEYRGSDTDTQY
TRBV11-2	TRBJ2-2	NA	ASSLRSSVNTGELF
TRBV15	TRBJ2-7	NA	ATSRDRTYSYEQY
TRBV4-3	TRBJ1-3	NA	ASSQDHGSSGNTIY
TRBV7-3	TRBJ2-2	NA	ASSPTGYTGELF
TRBV9	TRBJ1-1	few	ASSPLSQGAEAF
TRBV5-1	TRBJ2-7	NA	ASSLGGGRIYEQY
TRBV7-8	TRBJ2-3	NA	ASSPPAGEVGTDTQY
TRBV7-2	TRBJ2-1	few	ASSLFRLNEQF
TRBV2	TRBJ2-5	NA	ASSKTGLETQY
TRBV4-2	TRBJ2-7	NA	ASSQNSGGNYEQY
TRBV3-1/TRBV3-2	TRBJ2-2	once	ASSRLTLAANTGELF
TRBV28	TRBJ1-5	once	ASSTGGGNQPQH
TRBV5-1	TRBJ2-2	NA	ASSLYGGANTGELF
TRBV19	TRBJ2-7	few	ASSIVSRDRVYEQY
TRBV5-4	TRBJ2-3	NA	ASSLGGRSTDTQY
TRBV21-1	TRBJ1-1	NA	ASSKERGGTEAF
TRBV5-1	TRBJ2-5	NA	ASTSLAGGEWETQY
TRBV28	TRBJ1-1	NA	ASSINRVKAF
TRBV5-1	TRBJ2-6	NA	ASSMDSSGANVLT
TRBV7-2	TRBJ2-3	NA	ASSLATPGTDTQY
TRBV18	TRBJ1-6	NA	ASSDSINSPLH
TRBV27	TRBJ1-2	NA	ASSLAGADGYT
TRBV3-1/TRBV3-2	TRBJ1-4	NA	ASSPDLEKLF
TRBV6-6	TRBJ2-7	once	ASRPPGQGAWEQY
TRBV12-3/TRBV12-4	TRBJ1-2	NA	ASSSGTEYGYT
TRBV9	TRBJ2-3	NA	ASSPSAGEADTQY
TRBV19	TRBJ1-2	NA	ASSIAPNRYAQLGGYT
TRBV3-1/TRBV3-2	TRBJ1-6	NA	ARGGQEGNSPLH
TRBV6-2/TRBV6-3	TRBJ2-3	NA	ASSYLTDTQY
TRBV7-9	TRBJ1-1	NA	ASSWTGGTEAF
TRBV18	TRBJ2-7	NA	ASSFSASGGLTYEQY
TRBV5-8	TRBJ1-2	NA	ASSSGDRYGYT
TRBV12-5	TRBJ2-3	NA	ASGWDYTDTQY
TRBV10-3	TRBJ1-4	NA	AISESTGGGEKLF
TRBV14	TRBJ2-2	NA	ASSQGVNTGELF
TRBV5-5	TRBJ1-1	NA	ASSPRLGAGTEAF
TRBV5-1	TRBJ1-6	NA	ASSRESSYNSPLH
TRBV11-2	TRBJ2-5	NA	ASSLGGTSGPSETQY
TRBV5-1	TRBJ2-7	NA	ASSLAGGAGFERY
TRBV28	TRBJ1-3	NA	ASLEARQGGNTIY
TRBV19	TRBJ2-7	NA	ASRERDRAYEQY
TRBV2	TRBJ1-4	NA	ASSTGGGVEKLF
TRBV11-2	TRBJ2-1	NA	ASSLERDNEQF
TRBV5-4	TRBJ2-3	NA	ASSAQRGMGIGTDTQY
TRBV7-9	TRBJ1-5	NA	ASSFVGDNQPQH